These T cell receptor beta chains were read from a single sample in a study of T cell changes during pregnancy in multiple sclerosis. This table comes from immunoSEQ multiplex PCR, and its TCRdb copy is limited to in-frame clones, with some not included. The data hold 70,000 to 95,000 clones, with around 90% observed a single time. The sequences come from peripheral blood, collected in the second trimester of pregnancy. The receptors originated from a female donor in good health, enrolled as a control in a pregnancy study. The CDR3 runs from the conserved cysteine through the conserved F or W. D genes are given only for firm matches. Rows may omit the clone size; those that give it use once, few, many or a size class.

D	size	J	V	CDR3	DNA
.	few	TRBJ1-2	TRBV10-3	CAISESVEALRVGYGYTF	TGTGCCATCAGTGAGTCGGTTGAAGCGTTGAGGGTGGGCTATGGCTACACCTTC
.	.	TRBJ2-3	TRBV7-9	CASSFIADTQYF	TGTGCCAGCAGCTTTATCGCAGATACGCAGTATTTT
TRBD1	.	TRBJ1-1	TRBV5-4	CAGQGGHSTEAFF	TGTGCCGGACAGGGGGGACATAGCACTGAAGCTTTCTTT
.	.	TRBJ1-5	TRBV6-6	CASSYSEVQPQHF	TGTGCCAGCAGTTACTCTGAGGTTCAGCCCCAGCATTTT
.	.	TRBJ2-2	TRBV6-5	CASRQYAPGELFF	TGTGCCAGCAGACAGTACGCCCCCGGGGAGCTGTTTTTT
.	.	TRBJ1-5	TRBV10-3	CAISAGLQPQHF	TGTGCCATCAGTGCAGGTTTACAGCCCCAGCATTTT
TRBD1	.	TRBJ2-7	TRBV9	CASSARQGNSYEQYF	TGTGCCAGCAGCGCGCGACAGGGAAACTCCTACGAGCAGTACTTC
.	.	TRBJ1-2	TRBV25-1	CASSRERVGGYTF	TGTGCCAGCAGCCGGGAGAGGGTCGGCGGCTACACCTTC
.	.	TRBJ1-3	TRBV5-1	CASTPDISGNTIYF	TGCGCCAGCACCCCGGACATCTCTGGAAACACCATATATTTT
.	.	TRBJ2-3	TRBV5-6	CASSLWGRTDTQYF	TGTGCCAGCAGCCTTTGGGGCCGCACAGATACGCAGTATTTT
.	.	TRBJ2-3	TRBV5-1	CASSLAGTDTQYF	TGCGCCAGCAGCTTGGCCGGGACAGATACGCAGTATTTT
.	.	TRBJ1-1	TRBV4-3	CASSQELVMGGTEAFF	TGCGCCAGCAGCCAAGAACTGGTCATGGGGGGCACTGAAGCTTTCTTT
TRBD1	.	TRBJ1-1	TRBV7-8	CASSPQGVNTEAFF	TGTGCCAGCAGCCCTCAGGGGGTGAACACTGAAGCTTTCTTT
.	.	TRBJ1-4	TRBV13	CASSQRQAEKLFF	TGTGCCAGCAGCCAAAGACAGGCGGAAAAACTGTTTTTT
.	.	TRBJ1-4	TRBV9	CASSRRGGHNEKLFF	TGTGCCAGCAGCCGTAGGGGGGGACACAATGAAAAACTGTTTTTT
TRBD1	.	TRBJ1-5	TRBV27	CASKPDRAYQPQHF	TGTGCCAGCAAACCCGACAGGGCTTATCAGCCCCAGCATTTT
.	.	TRBJ1-1	TRBV6-5	CASSGPGGTEAFF	TGTGCCAGCAGTGGACCCGGAGGCACTGAAGCTTTCTTT
.	.	TRBJ1-4	TRBV4-3	CASSQDPGLNEKLFF	TGCGCCAGCAGCCAAGATCCGGGACTCAATGAAAAACTGTTTTTT
.	.	TRBJ2-5	TRBV4-1	CASSQGLGAFKETQYF	TGCGCCAGCAGCCAAGGGCTAGGGGCCTTCAAGGAGACCCAGTACTTC
TRBD1	.	TRBJ2-1	TRBV18	CASSPEDRDNEQFF	TGTGCCAGCTCACCGGAGGACAGGGACAATGAGCAGTTCTTC
.	once	TRBJ1-6	TRBV2	CASKIVSSYNSPLHF	TGTGCCAGCAAGATCGTTAGCTCCTATAATTCACCCCTCCACTTT
TRBD2	.	TRBJ2-5	TRBV18	CASSPLAGAQETQYF	TGTGCCAGCTCACCGCTAGCGGGGGCCCAAGAGACCCAGTACTTC
.	.	TRBJ1-2	TRBV6-5	CASSYSRGSGYTF	TGTGCCAGCAGTTACTCAAGGGGGAGCGGCTACACCTTC
TRBD1	.	TRBJ1-5	TRBV7-9	CASSSSGTGENQPQHF	TGTGCCAGCAGCTCCTCCGGGACAGGGGAAAATCAGCCCCAGCATTTT
TRBD1	.	TRBJ1-2	TRBV7-2	CASSLEQGIYGYTF	TGTGCCAGCAGCTTAGAACAGGGGATCTATGGCTACACCTTC
TRBD2	.	TRBJ2-1	TRBV11-1	CASSPLGGDNEQFF	TGTGCCAGCAGCCCCCTGGGAGGGGATAATGAGCAGTTCTTC
TRBD1	once	TRBJ1-2	TRBV4-3	CASSQDPTGGFYGYTF	TGCGCCAGCAGCCAAGACCCGACAGGGGGTTTCTATGGCTACACCTTC
.	.	TRBJ1-6	TRBV7-2	CASSFFPARDINSPLHF	TGTGCCAGCAGCTTTTTCCCCGCCAGGGACATTAATTCACCCCTCCACTTT
TRBD1	.	TRBJ1-3	TRBV7-9	CASSRTEGAHTIYF	TGTGCCAGCAGCCGAACTGAGGGGGCACACACCATATATTTT
.	.	TRBJ2-3	TRBV5-4	CASSFGGRTDTQYF	TGTGCCAGCAGCTTCGGGGGGCGCACAGATACGCAGTATTTT
TRBD1	once	TRBJ2-1	TRBV30	CAWSKGDRGLGEQFF	TGTGCCTGGAGTAAGGGGGACAGGGGATTAGGTGAGCAGTTCTTC
.	.	TRBJ1-4	TRBV5-4	CASSGDTLNGLNEKLFF	TGTGCCAGCAGCGGGGACACCCTTAACGGGCTTAATGAAAAACTGTTTTTT
.	.	TRBJ2-3	TRBV7-2	CASSPRLADTQYF	TGTGCCAGCAGCCCCCGACTCGCGGATACGCAGTATTTT
TRBD1	once	TRBJ1-2	TRBV9	CASSPIGTGGYGYTF	TGTGCCAGCAGCCCAATTGGGACAGGGGGCTATGGCTACACCTTC
.	.	TRBJ1-2	TRBV30	CASARAGEGGYTF	TGTGCCTCCGCAAGGGCGGGAGAGGGTGGCTACACCTTC
TRBD1	.	TRBJ1-5	TRBV6-1	CASSLGQVHNQPQHF	TGTGCCAGCAGTCTTGGACAGGTGCACAATCAGCCCCAGCATTTT
TRBD1	.	TRBJ1-2	TRBV5-1	CASSLAGPGTGVKGYTF	TGCGCCAGCAGCTTGGCGGGTCCCGGGACAGGGGTAAAAGGCTACACCTTC
.	.	TRBJ2-5	TRBV1	CTSSLGLAGRETQYF	TGCACCAGCAGCCTGGGTCTAGCGGGGCGAGAGACCCAGTACTTC
TRBD1	.	TRBJ2-6	TRBV2	CASSEASTGGLGANVLTF	TGTGCCAGCAGTGAAGCTAGTACAGGGGGCCTTGGGGCCAACGTCCTGACTTTC
TRBD2	.	TRBJ2-1	TRBV27	CASSRGGDSYNEQFF	TGTGCCAGCAGCCGCGGGGGGGACTCCTACAATGAGCAGTTCTTC
.	.	TRBJ2-7	TRBV11-2	CASSLGGTNYEQYF	TGTGCCAGCAGCTTAGGGGGGACAAACTACGAGCAGTACTTC
TRBD1	.	TRBJ2-1	TRBV6-5	CASARDRGYNEQFF	TGTGCCAGCGCTAGGGACAGGGGCTACAATGAGCAGTTCTTC
.	.	TRBJ2-5	TRBV6-1	CASNREGLETQYF	TGTGCCAGCAACAGGGAGGGATTGGAGACCCAGTACTTC
TRBD2	.	TRBJ2-1	TRBV2	CASSEERGGPPGVF	TGTGCCAGCAGTGAGGAGCGGGGGGGCCCCCCGGGGGTCTTC
.	.	TRBJ2-2	TRBV4-3	CASSQEGRAGGELFF	TGCGCCAGCAGCCAAGAGGGAAGGGCGGGCGGGGAGCTGTTTTTT
.	.	TRBJ1-4	TRBV7-8	CASSPRVANEKLFF	TGTGCCAGCAGCCCCAGGGTTGCTAATGAAAAACTGTTTTTT
.	.	TRBJ2-7	TRBV11-2	CASSLAGSNYEQYF	TGTGCCAGCAGCTTAGCGGGGAGTAACTACGAGCAGTACTTC
.	.	TRBJ1-5	TRBV7-8	CASTAQGFNQPQHF	TGTGCCAGCACCGCCCAGGGTTTCAATCAGCCCCAGCATTTT
.	.	TRBJ2-5	TRBV29-1	CSVVLQGRETQYF	TGCAGCGTCGTATTACAGGGGAGGGAGACCCAGTACTTC
TRBD2	.	TRBJ2-3	TRBV5-1	CASSPQGASGGRRDTQYF	TGCGCCAGCAGCCCACAGGGCGCTAGCGGGGGCCGTAGGGATACGCAGTATTTT
.	once	TRBJ2-1	TRBV19	CASTQYSGFSYNEQFF	TGTGCCAGTACTCAATACAGCGGATTCTCCTACAATGAGCAGTTCTTC
.	.	TRBJ1-1	TRBV10-3	CAISERGMNTEAFF	TGTGCCATCAGTGAGCGCGGCATGAACACTGAAGCTTTCTTT
.	.	TRBJ1-1	TRBV29-1	CSASGAGRAEAFF	TGCAGCGCCTCTGGGGCCGGTCGGGCTGAAGCTTTCTTT
TRBD1	.	TRBJ2-7	TRBV27	CASSFWDRVHEQYF	TGTGCCAGCAGTTTCTGGGACAGGGTTCACGAGCAGTACTTC
.	.	TRBJ1-2	TRBV7-2	CASSYYFVQGTDGYTF	TGTGCCAGCAGTTACTACTTCGTTCAGGGTACCGATGGCTACACCTTC